Below are 14 T cell receptor beta chains sequenced from a single sample in a study of blood T cell repertoires in COVID-19 (TCRdb year 2020). Receptors were amplified or captured by the immunoSEQ multiplex PCR assay. TCRdb obtained this table from immuneACCESS and retained in-frame rearrangements with V and J assigned. These tables miss some clones; where compared with another copy, unresolved V genes account for less than half of the shortfall, and the remainder is unexplained. Within this sample are roughly 70,000 clones, with 85% to 90% of them counted one time only. Roughly 3% of the sample is taken by the ten largest. The specimen sequenced was peripheral blood. These receptors all come from a man aged 45-60 years with active COVID-19.

The chain couples TRBV3-1 (or the pseudogene TRBV3-2) to TRBJ1-6; D is undetermined. This CDR3 region has 15 residues. The ends were cut back, 2 bases at V and 3 bases at J, with 8 bases in the middle. Germline V CDR1 and CDR2: LGHDT, YNNKEL (reference sequence). The CDR3 is CASSQISGYNSPLHF. CDR3 in DNA: TGTGCCAGCAGCCAAATTTCCGGCTATAATTCACCCCTCCACTTT.

The chain joins TRBV29-1 to TRBJ2-7; 7 bases match TRBD1. The CDR3 totals 21 residues. The junction had 25 bases not matched to a gene; V was cut back by 0 bases and J by 2 bases. Germline CDR1 and CDR2: SQVTM and ANQGSEA. CDR3 loop: CSVEDWEPHGDRQGSAYEQYF. CDR3 DNA sequence: TGCAGCGTTGAAGATTGGGAGCCACACGGTGATAGACAGGGCAGCGCCTACGAGCAGTACTTC.

This clone came up once. The V call is TRBV2, the J call TRBJ2-3; the D gene is possibly TRBD1 (6 bases). The germline V gene has CDR1 SNHLY and CDR2 FYNNEI. The length of the CDR3 is 14 residues. Deletions cut 6 bases from V and 2 bases from J, with 12 bases between. CDR3 residues: CASRQGRPTDTQYF. Written as DNA, the CDR3 is TGTGCCAGCAGACAGGGACGCCCCACAGATACGCAGTATTTT.

With regard to this clone: At one end, the junction sequence differs from germline, possibly due to a read error. The chain has TRBV5-4 and TRBJ2-4; maybe TRBD2 (6 bases). Germline-derived CDR1 and CDR2 are SGHNT and YYREEE (reference sequence). This CDR3 comprises 14 residues. The CDR3 loop reads CASKHPDGGNIRYF. Written as DNA, the CDR3 is TGTGCCAGCAAGCACCCAGACGGCGGGAACATTCGGTACTTC.

This clone was recorded only once. This rearrangement joins TRBV10-3 to TRBJ2-7; no definite D call. This CDR3 has 15 amino acids. Germline V gene data show CDR1 as ENHRY and CDR2 as SYGVKD. Trimming took 4 bases from V and 0 from J, leaving 13 bases between them. The chain's CDR3 is CAISGSAPSSYEQYF. CDR3 coding DNA: TGTGCCATCAGTGGATCAGCGCCAAGCTCCTACGAGCAGTACTTC.

The rearrangement links TRBV24-1 to TRBJ2-6; no clear D gene. CDR1 and CDR2 from the germline V gene are KGHDR and SFDVKD. CDR3 length: 17 residues. Trimming took 3 bases from V and 0 from J, leaving 11 bases between them. CDR3 in amino acids: CATSDIQTPSGANVLTF. Here the CDR3 DNA reads TGTGCCACCAGTGATATACAAACACCCTCTGGGGCCAACGTCCTGACTTTC.

This clone was picked up one time. In DNA, the CDR3 is TGTGCCAGCAGTTTTAAGAGGTATGAGCAGTTCTTC. Protein: CASSFKRYEQFF. J is TRBJ2-1 and V is TRBV28; D not resolved. The CDR3 runs 12 residues. Trimming removed 3 bases from V and 8 bases from J, with 8 bases in between. In germline, CDR1 is MDHEN, CDR2 SYDVKM.

CDR3 sequence: CASRDRGNEQFF. The CDR3 DNA follows: TGTGCCAGTAGGGACAGGGGAAATGAGCAGTTCTTC. The rearrangement joins TRBV19 to TRBJ2-1; 9 positions agree with TRBD1. Germline CDR1 LNHDA, CDR2 SQIVND (reference sequence). CDR3 size: 12 residues. J was trimmed by 7 bases and V by 6 bases; bases with no gene match: 1.

This rearrangement joins TRBV27 to TRBJ1-5; D uncertain. This CDR3 region has 13 residues. Germline V lookup: CDR1 MNHEY, CDR2 SMNVEV (reference sequence). The V gene lost 5 bases and the J gene lost 7 bases, with 12 bases spanning the gap. CDR3 sequence reads: CASSASPQQPQHF. As DNA, the CDR3 is TGTGCCAGCAGTGCGTCCCCCCAACAGCCCCAGCATTTT.

The chain uses TRBV4-2 and TRBJ2-7, with TRBD2 identical over 14 bases. V shed 4 bases, J shed 3 bases, and the junction held 5 bases outside the gene matches. Per germline, CDR1 LGHNA and CDR2 YNFKEQ. CDR3 size: 16 residues. The CDR3 DNA reads as TGTGCCAGCAGCCCCGGACTAGCGGGAGGACTCTACGAGCAGTACTTC. Amino acids: CASSPGLAGGLYEQYF.

In this sample, this clone turned up a few times. The chain employs TRBV7-3 and TRBJ1-1; D is unresolved. The CDR3 runs 13 residues. Germline values: CDR1 SGHTA, CDR2 FQGTGA. The V end was cut by 2 bases, the J end by 1 base, with 5 bases between. The CDR3 coding sequence is TGTGCCAGCAGCTTATGGCCGAACACTGAAGCTTTCTTT. It is translated as CASSLWPNTEAFF.

V usage is TRBV4-1 and J usage is TRBJ2-4; a weak D match, TRBD2 (5 bases). The V end was cut by 3 bases, the J end by 5 bases, with 17 bases between. This CDR3 spans 16 amino acids. Germline V gene data show CDR1 as MGHRA and CDR2 as YSYEKL. The CDR3, as DNA: TGCGCCAGCAGCCACCCGGTACGGGATAGCCAAAACATTCAGTACTTC. Protein product: CASSHPVRDSQNIQYF.

The V gene is TRBV19, the J gene TRBJ2-7, with 8 bases lining up with TRBD1. CDR3 length: 13 amino acids. The V segment lost 3 bases and the J segment 3 bases; nucleotides outside the gene matches: 1. Looked up from germline, CDR1 is LNHDA and CDR2 is SQIVND (reference sequence). CDR3 in amino acids: CASSMGTGYEQYF. The CDR3 DNA is TGTGCCAGTAGTATGGGGACAGGCTACGAGCAGTACTTC.

This clone was detected only a few times. The CDR3 is CASRRDRGRDEQFF. The CDR3, as DNA: TGTGCCAGCAGAAGGGACAGGGGGCGCGATGAGCAGTTCTTC. The gene calls are TRBV6-5 and TRBJ2-1, with 12 bases aligning to TRBD1. The V segment lost 6 bases and the J segment 8 bases; nucleotides outside the gene matches: 5. This CDR3 region has 14 residues. Looked up from germline, CDR1 is MNHEY and CDR2 is SVGAGI.